This TCR beta chain was found in a study of shared clonotypes between healthy human individuals. In the CD4+ fraction, cells were divided into CD45RA+ naive and CD45RA-negative memory subsets. The CDR3 contains 15 residues. Germline V gene data show CDR1 as MNHEY and CDR2 as SVGAGI. V was clipped by 6 bases and J by 4 bases; unmatched bases: 8. This clone showed up just once. Its antigen is unidentified. Study-wide points: Naive CD4 clonotype sharing across a handful of donors was 4.5% to 6%. In contrast to clonotypes shared by all four donors, non-shared clonotypes had lower generation probabilities.

Assay execution took place at the deep level. Produced via immunoSEQ multiplex PCR; TCRdb's table is partial and in-frame only. This sample has about 980,000 clones, with more than 75% found just once. Sequencing was performed on memory CD4+ T cells sorted from blood. Subset here: CD45RA-negative fraction. This TCR came from a man between 18 and 29 years old in good health. The V gene is TRBV6-5, the J gene TRBJ2-5; 10 positions match TRBD1. The CDR3: CASSRRQGARETQYF. Here the CDR3 DNA reads TGTGCCAGCAGCCGCCGACAGGGGGCTAGAGAGACCCAGTACTTC.